This T cell receptor (beta chain) was captured in a study of OX40 agonist ivuxolimab in advanced cancers. The overall study: Dose-escalation patients suffered from hepatocellular carcinoma, melanoma, renal cell or head and neck cancer. Partial responses were achieved by three patients, of whom one had hepatocellular carcinoma and two had cutaneous melanoma. Study results and limitations: Among expanded peripheral T cells, antigen specificity went undetermined. By week 6 at 0.1 to 3.0 mg/kg, blood CD4+ and CD8+ T cells had expanded clonally.

Worth noting for this clone: As yet, its antigen is unknown.

Looked up from germline, CDR1 is SGHRS and CDR2 is YFSETQ. V dropped 4 bases and J dropped 4; count of bases not matched to a gene: 12. The CDR3 totals 16 residues. The table came from immunoSEQ multiplex PCR; TCRdb's copy has only in-frame clones and leaves some out. This sample has 50,000 or so clones, with 60% to 80% found just once. This TCR derives from an adult with an advanced solid tumor such as melanoma, head and neck, liver or kidney cancer. This material consisted of CD4+ or CD8+ T cells sorted from blood, taken in a trial of the OX40 agonist ivuxolimab. This chain uses TRBV5-1 with TRBJ2-5, with 8 bases aligning to TRBD1. Here the CDR3 DNA reads TGCGCCAGCAGCCGGGGGAAAGGACAGGGCTTAGAGACCCAGTACTTC. Translated: CASSRGKGQGLETQYF.